Listed below are T cell receptor beta chains from one sample, sequenced in a study of shared clonotypes between healthy human individuals. TCRdb's copy holds only in-frame clones and misses some; the assay was immunoSEQ multiplex PCR. In the table there are around 1,000,000 clones, about 80% of which are singletons. Sequencing was carried out using memory CD4+ T cells from PBMCs. The receptors were sampled from a man between 18 and 29 years old in good health. Some clones in this sample may be carry-over from other donors' samples. Both conserved end residues are part of each CDR3. D genes are given only for firm matches. Only some rows state a clone size, as once, few, many or a class for expanded clones.

TRBV5-1,-,-,TRBJ2-5,16,CASSLGRETRGETQYF,TGCGCCAGCAGCTTGGGGCGGGAAACTCGGGGAGAGACCCAGTACTTC
TRBV5-8,-,-,TRBJ1-3,15,CASSLDRFSGNTIYF,TGTGCCAGCAGCTTGGATAGGTTCTCTGGAAACACCATATATTTT
TRBV4-2,-,-,TRBJ2-7,17,CASSQDGGGGSVYEQYF,TGTGCCAGCAGCCAAGATGGGGGGGGCGGGTCAGTCTACGAGCAGTACTTC
TRBV29-1,-,-,TRBJ1-3,14,CSVSTRYSGNTIYF,TGCAGCGTCAGCACTCGTTACTCTGGAAACACCATATATTTT
TRBV2,TRBD1,many,TRBJ2-5,12,CASGDRETTQYF,TGTGCCAGCGGCGACAGGGAAACGACCCAGTACTTC
TRBV25-1,-,-,TRBJ1-1,16,CASSESYGSANTEAFF,TGTGCCAGCAGTGAATCGTATGGGTCGGCGAACACTGAAGCTTTCTTT
TRBV7-2,TRBD1,-,TRBJ1-3,15,CASSPRGDSGNTIYF,TGTGCCAGCAGCCCCAGGGGGGACTCTGGAAACACCATATATTTT
TRBV19,-,-,TRBJ2-5,13,CASSRGMWETQYF,TGTGCCAGTAGTAGGGGGATGTGGGAGACCCAGTACTTC
TRBV29-1,-,once,TRBJ2-2,14,CSAGRGGDTGKLFF,TGCAGCGCTGGGCGGGGAGGGGACACCGGGAAGCTGTTTTTT
TRBV7-2,TRBD2,-,TRBJ2-5,15,CASSFRSGSGETQYF,TGTGCCAGCAGCTTCCGTAGCGGGAGTGGAGAGACCCAGTACTTC
TRBV19,-,few,TRBJ2-1,17,CASSISVGGDSYNEQFF,TGTGCCAGTAGTATATCGGTGGGAGGTGACTCCTACAATGAGCAGTTCTTC
TRBV11-3,-,few,TRBJ2-2,15,CASSLDGGHTGELFF,TGTGCCAGCAGCTTAGATGGCGGACACACCGGGGAGCTGTTTTTT
TRBV5-1,TRBD2,-,TRBJ2-7,15,CASSDGLAGAYEQYF,TGCGCCAGCAGCGACGGACTAGCGGGAGCCTACGAGCAGTACTTC
TRBV27,TRBD2,-,TRBJ2-5,15,CASMEGSGSIETQYF,TGTGCCAGCATGGAAGGTAGCGGGAGTATCGAGACCCAGTACTTC
TRBV18,-,-,TRBJ1-4,16,CASSPPVAVPNEKLFF,TGTGCCAGCTCACCACCGGTGGCAGTACCTAATGAAAAACTGTTTTTT
TRBV14,TRBD2,-,TRBJ2-1,14,CASSQELAGVEQFF,TGTGCCAGCAGCCAAGAACTAGCGGGAGTTGAGCAGTTCTTC
TRBV5-3,TRBD1,-,TRBJ1-5,14,CARSRRRGHEPQHF,TGTGCCAGAAGCCGGCGCAGGGGGCATGAGCCCCAGCATTTT
TRBV6-1,-,-,TRBJ1-5,18,CASSDRWARGLGNQPQHF,TGTGCCAGCAGTGACAGGTGGGCCAGGGGTTTGGGGAATCAGCCCCAGCATTTT
TRBV5-3,-,-,TRBJ2-7,14,CARSLKDQGSEQYF,TGTGCCAGAAGCTTAAAAGACCAGGGGTCCGAGCAGTACTTC
TRBV11-1,-,-,TRBJ1-1,14,CASSLGRGETEAFF,TGTGCCAGCAGCTTAGGGCGCGGGGAAACTGAAGCTTTCTTT
TRBV6-4,-,-,TRBJ1-1,15,CASSDLDKLGTEAFF,TGTGCCAGCAGTGACCTGGACAAACTTGGCACTGAAGCTTTCTTT
TRBV29-1,-,-,TRBJ2-3,14,CSVDRPGGTDTQYF,TGCAGCGTTGATCGGCCAGGGGGCACAGATACGCAGTATTTT
TRBV7-8,-,few,TRBJ2-1,13,CASSLVPQDEQFF,TGTGCCAGCAGCTTAGTCCCTCAGGATGAGCAGTTCTTC
TRBV12-5,-,once,TRBJ2-7,15,CASGLVPRRPYEQYF,TGTGCTAGTGGTTTGGTACCCCGTCGACCCTACGAGCAGTACTTC
TRBV30,TRBD2,-,TRBJ2-5,16,CAWSVSTSGRAETQYF,TGTGCCTGGAGTGTCTCAACTAGCGGGAGGGCAGAGACCCAGTACTTC
TRBV19,TRBD1,-,TRBJ1-5,16,CASREGGTGGNQPQHF,TGTGCCAGTAGAGAGGGCGGGACAGGGGGTAATCAGCCCCAGCATTTT
TRBV9,TRBD2,few,TRBJ2-2,15,CASSPLAGEIGELFF,TGTGCCAGCAGCCCTCTAGCGGGAGAAATCGGGGAGCTGTTTTTT
TRBV14,-,-,TRBJ1-2,14,CASSQSAGGYGYTF,TGTGCCAGCAGCCAATCGGCAGGCGGCTATGGCTACACCTTC
TRBV28,-,-,TRBJ2-7,12,CASSLPGDEQYF,TGTGCCAGCAGTTTACCAGGGGACGAGCAGTACTTC
TRBV7-9,-,-,TRBJ1-4,14,CASTPGRDPEKLFF,TGTGCCAGCACACCCGGGCGGGATCCCGAAAAACTGTTTTTT
TRBV29-1,-,once,TRBJ2-7,13,CSVEDGASYEQYF,TGCAGCGTTGAAGATGGGGCCTCCTACGAGCAGTACTTC
TRBV5-8,TRBD1,-,TRBJ1-1,14,CASSSRTGGTEAFF,TGTGCCAGCAGCTCTCGGACAGGGGGGACTGAAGCTTTCTTT
TRBV18,-,-,TRBJ2-4,15,CASSPGGASVNIQYF,TGTGCCAGCTCACCGGGCGGAGCTAGCGTTAACATTCAGTACTTC
TRBV2,-,-,TRBJ2-6,17,CASSEALNRAGANVLTF,TGTGCCAGCAGTGAAGCGCTTAACAGGGCTGGGGCCAACGTCCTGACTTTC
TRBV2,-,-,TRBJ2-4,14,CASSIARRGDIQYF,TGTGCCAGCAGTATTGCCCGGCGGGGTGACATTCAGTACTTC
TRBV14,-,few,TRBJ2-7,14,CASSQVFSPYEQYF,TGTGCCAGCAGCCAAGTTTTTTCTCCCTACGAGCAGTACTTC
TRBV11-2,-,-,TRBJ1-4,14,CASSLPPRNEKLFF,TGTGCCAGCAGCTTACCCCCCAGGAATGAAAAACTGTTTTTT
TRBV7-6,TRBD1,-,TRBJ2-7,13,CASSSSIRDRQYF,TGTGCCAGCAGCTCATCAATCCGGGACAGGCAGTACTTC
TRBV9,TRBD1,-,TRBJ2-5,14,CASSVGQGQETQYF,TGTGCCAGCAGCGTAGGACAGGGACAAGAGACCCAGTACTTC
TRBV5-5,-,-,TRBJ1-2,14,CASSLAATTYGYTF,TGTGCCAGCAGCTTGGCCGCGACGACCTATGGCTACACCTTC
TRBV7-2,-,-,TRBJ2-7,13,CASSKKGSFEQYF,TGTGCCAGCAGCAAAAAAGGCAGTTTCGAGCAGTACTTC
TRBV5-1,TRBD1,-,TRBJ2-7,14,CASSDRDRGYEQYF,TGCGCCAGCAGCGACCGGGACAGGGGTTACGAGCAGTACTTC
TRBV28,-,-,TRBJ2-5,14,CASSFPRGQETQYF,TGTGCCAGCAGTTTCCCTCGGGGACAAGAGACCCAGTACTTC
TRBV11-1,TRBD1,-,TRBJ2-7,13,CASQRQGFYEQYF,TGTGCCAGCCAACGACAGGGGTTCTACGAGCAGTACTTC
TRBV7-9,-,once,TRBJ1-5,16,CASSLAGGEFNQPQHF,TGTGCCAGCAGCTTAGCGGGGGGTGAGTTCAATCAGCCCCAGCATTTT
TRBV5-6,-,-,TRBJ1-2,13,CASRFGQFYGYTF,TGTGCCAGCAGATTCGGGCAGTTCTATGGCTACACCTTC
TRBV14,-,-,TRBJ2-1,15,CASSPTLRVYNEQFF,TGTGCCAGCAGCCCGACGCTCCGGGTGTACAATGAGCAGTTCTTC
TRBV2,-,-,TRBJ2-2,13,CASSGTNTGELFF,TGTGCCAGCAGTGGCACGAACACCGGGGAGCTGTTTTTT
TRBV29-1,TRBD1,-,TRBJ2-5,14,CSVSRDRGRETQYF,TGCAGCGTGAGCCGGGACAGGGGGCGTGAGACCCAGTACTTC
TRBV4-3,-,-,TRBJ1-1,14,CASSLLGGDTEAFF,TGCGCCAGCAGCCTCCTGGGAGGGGATACTGAAGCTTTCTTT
TRBV6-1,TRBD2,few,TRBJ2-6,19,CASSVGLAGVGAGANVLTF,TGTGCCAGCAGTGTCGGACTAGCGGGAGTGGGTGCCGGGGCCAACGTCCTGACTTTC
TRBV5-1,TRBD2,few,TRBJ2-5,17,CASSLSSLAGGEETQYF,TGCGCCAGCAGCTTGTCCAGCCTAGCGGGAGGTGAAGAGACCCAGTACTTC
TRBV19,TRBD1,-,TRBJ1-1,15,CASSKGQGARSEAFF,TGTGCCAGTAGTAAGGGACAGGGGGCGCGCTCTGAAGCTTTCTTT
TRBV5-7,-,-,TRBJ2-1,15,CASSLGWRARNEQFF,TGTGCCAGCAGCTTGGGCTGGAGGGCACGCAATGAGCAGTTCTTC
TRBV28,-,-,TRBJ2-7,13,CASSGRGPYEQYF,TGTGCCAGCAGTGGGCGGGGCCCCTACGAGCAGTACTTC